The 17 T cell receptor beta chains given below trace back to one sample, sequenced in a study of OX40 agonist ivuxolimab in advanced cancers. Profiling relied on immunoSEQ multiplex PCR, and the TCRdb table lists in-frame clones only, not all of them. The data show tens of thousands of clones, around nine tenths seen once. The sequencing used CD4+ or CD8+ T cells sorted from blood, collected in a trial of the OX40 agonist ivuxolimab. The origin of the receptors is an adult with an advanced solid tumor such as melanoma, head and neck, liver or kidney cancer.

The chain recombines TRBV30 with TRBJ1-6, with D perhaps TRBD1 (5 bases). Germline V gene sequence: CDR1 GTSNPN, CDR2 SVGIG (reference sequence). The CDR3 is 13 residues long. The CDR3 sequence: CGLMTVANSPLHF. The CDR3 coding sequence is TGTGGCCTCATGACAGTTGCAAATTCACCCCTCCACTTT.

The gene calls are TRBV27 and TRBJ1-5; TRBD1 might be the D (5 bases). Germline V gene sequence: CDR1 MNHEY, CDR2 SMNVEV (reference sequence). The length of the CDR3 is 14 residues. V was clipped by 3 bases and J by 8 bases, with 14 bases between them. CDR3 sequence reads: CASSFSGWTEPQHF. For the CDR3, the DNA is TGTGCCAGCAGTTTCTCAGGGTGGACCGAGCCCCAGCATTTT.

This clone was recorded once. This rearrangement joins TRBV11-1 to TRBJ1-2; D gene unclear. Germline-derived CDR1 and CDR2 are SGHAT and FQDESV (reference sequence). The CDR3 totals 13 residues. The ends were cut back, 5 bases at V and 2 bases at J, with 9 bases in the middle. CDR3 amino acids: CASSRDKNYGYTF. CDR3 sequence (DNA): TGTGCCAGCAGCCGTGACAAAAACTATGGCTACACCTTC.

The rearrangement uses TRBV5-1 and TRBJ2-1; 9 nucleotides match TRBD1. CDR3 size: 16 residues. The V gene end was trimmed by 4 bases and the J gene end by 3 bases; junction bases not matched to a gene: 8. CDR1 SGHRS and CDR2 YFSETQ come from the germline V gene. The CDR3 loop reads CASSNGQGPNYNEQFF. CDR3 nucleotides: TGCGCCAGCAGCAATGGACAGGGGCCAAACTACAATGAGCAGTTCTTC.

The rearrangement joins TRBV9 to TRBJ2-1, with D maybe TRBD1 (6 bases). V lost 0 bases and J 7 bases, leaving 14 bases between the germline ends. The length of the CDR3 is 15 residues. CDR1 is SGDLS, CDR2 YYNGEE, per germline. This CDR3 is CASSVVGGNSNEQFF. The CDR3 coding sequence is TGTGCCAGCAGCGTAGTAGGGGGTAATAGTAATGAGCAGTTCTTC.

The chain joins TRBV5-3 to TRBJ2-7, with D hard to call. TRBV5-3 is known as an ORF, though its function is uncertain. The CDR3 sequence is 16 residues long. V dropped 3 bases and J dropped 0 bases, with 16 bases sitting between them. DNA for the CDR3: TGTGCCAGAAGCTCGATCGAGACTCGGAGCTCCTACGAGCAGTACTTC. Its translation: CARSSIETRSSYEQYF.

This clone was observed a single time. The rearrangement links TRBV27 to TRBJ2-6; D is unclear. This CDR3 contains 14 residues. Germline V gene lookup returns CDR1 MNHEY and CDR2 SMNVEV (reference sequence). The V and J ends lost 4 bases and 0 bases respectively, with 4 bases between them. The CDR3 region has the DNA TGTGCCAGCAGTTGGGGCTCTGGGGCCAACGTCCTGACTTTC. Translated, it gives CASSWGSGANVLTF.

DNA for the CDR3: TGTGCCAGCAGCTTATACAGCGGGAACTATGGCTACACCTTC. This gives the protein CASSLYSGNYGYTF. The J gene is TRBJ1-2, the V gene TRBV5-6; D remains unclear. Trimming cost V 2 bases and J 2 bases, with 10 bases left between them. CDR1 and CDR2 from the germline V gene are SGHDT and YYEEEE. The CDR3 spans 14 residues.

V is TRBV28 and J is TRBJ1-5, with 7 nucleotides matching TRBD1. The CDR3 runs to 12 residues. Losses at the gene ends were 6 bases for V and 8 bases for J; bases not matched to a gene: 4. Germline-derived CDR1 and CDR2 are MDHEN and SYDVKM. The CDR3 protein is CASRSGGEPQHF. DNA of the CDR3: TGTGCCAGCAGATCAGGGGGGGAGCCCCAGCATTTT.

About this clone itself: One junction end disagrees with the germline gene, perhaps due to a read error. Here the CDR3 DNA reads TGTGCCAGCAGCTCCGACAGCGCCACTAAAGCTTTCTTT. Protein product: CASSSDSATKAFF. This sequence joins TRBV9 and TRBJ1-1, with D possibly TRBD1 on 5 matching bases. Germline-derived CDR1 and CDR2 are SGDLS and YYNGEE. The CDR3 covers 13 residues.

The chain is built from TRBV25-1 and TRBJ2-2; 7 positions match TRBD1. Trimming removed 6 bases from V and 5 bases from J; junction bases left unmatched: 6. Looked up from germline, CDR1 is MGHDK and CDR2 is SYGVNS. The CDR3 contains 14 residues. CDR3 in amino acids: CASRPGQRTGELFF. Here the CDR3 DNA reads TGTGCCAGCAGGCCGGGACAGAGGACCGGGGAGCTGTTTTTT. The whole variable domain, remainder taken from reference TRBV25-1 and TRBJ2-2, is EADIYQTPRYLVIGTGKKITLECSQTMGHDKMYWYQQDPGMELHLIHYSYGVNSTEKGDLSSESTVSRIRTEHFPLTLESARPSHTSQYLCASRPGQRTGELFFGEGSRLTVL.

The chain joins TRBV7-3 to TRBJ1-1; the D gene is possibly TRBD1 (6 bases). Trimming took off 0 bases at V and 1 base at J, with 9 bases between the two ends. This CDR3 is 15 amino acids long. Per the germline V gene, CDR1 is SGHTA and CDR2 is FQGTGA. DNA for the CDR3: TGTGCCAGCAGCTTAACGGGACAAAAGAACACTGAAGCTTTCTTT. Amino acids: CASSLTGQKNTEAFF. Variable domain in full (rest from reference TRBV7-3 and TRBJ1-1): GAGVSQTPSNKVTEKGKYVELRCDPISGHTALYWYRQSLGQGPEFLIYFQGTGAADDSGLPNDRFFAVRPEGSVSTLKIQRTERGDSAVYLCASSLTGQKNTEAFFGQGTRLTVV.

The chain uses TRBV5-1 and TRBJ2-3; no firm D call. Germline V gene data show CDR1 as SGHRS and CDR2 as YFSETQ. V lost 6 bases to trimming and J lost 2 bases, with 7 bases between them. The CDR3 covers 12 residues. The CDR3 spells CASTTSTDTQYF. CDR3 bases: TGCGCCAGCACCACTTCCACAGATACGCAGTATTTT.

The chain couples TRBV2 to TRBJ2-7, with a tentative D call TRBD1 (5 bases). CDR1 is SNHLY, CDR2 FYNNEI, per germline. V dropped 1 base and J dropped 0 bases, with 16 bases sitting between them. The CDR3 spans 17 residues. The CDR3 DNA is TGTGCCAGCAGTGAAGTTGGATGGGTCAGGGCCTCCTACGAGCAGTACTTC. It is translated as CASSEVGWVRASYEQYF.

This clone appeared once. The rearrangement links TRBV28 to TRBJ2-5; no reliable D call. The J call may be incorrect, as the DNA end agrees better with TRBJ2-7. The CDR3 has 13 residues. CDR1 and CDR2 (germline): MDHEN, SYDVKM. The CDR3 DNA is TGTGCCAGCAGTTTAAGGGTGGGATACGAGCAGTACTTC. Translation: CASSLRVGYEQYF.

This chain links TRBV2 with TRBJ2-2; 7 nucleotides align to TRBD1. This CDR3 has 13 amino acids. Germline V lookup: CDR1 SNHLY, CDR2 FYNNEI. V shed 6 bases, J shed 6 bases, and the junction held 4 bases outside the gene matches. As DNA, the CDR3 is TGTGCCAGCAGGACAGGGACCGCCGGGGAGCTGTTTTTT. This encodes CASRTGTAGELFF.

The chain couples TRBV5-5 to TRBJ1-1, with a weak D call TRBD1 (5 bases). In germline, CDR1 is SGHKS, CDR2 YYEKEE (reference sequence). The CDR3 runs to 16 residues. Between the trimmed V and J ends, which lost 2 bases and 4 bases, there was a span of 18 bases. This CDR3 reads CASSFWVQGTGTEAFF. CDR3 nucleotide sequence: TGTGCCAGCAGCTTTTGGGTTCAGGGTACGGGCACTGAAGCTTTCTTT.